This T cell receptor (beta chain) was documented in a study of tumor and adjacent non-tumor tissue in lung cancer. Across the study: Stage I to III disease affected ten to eleven men and roughly five women aged about 30 to 85. Study conclusions and caveats: Tumor TCR diversity, when higher, was linked to shorter survival. Normal lung showed higher cumulative top 100 clone frequency than tumor.

In the case of this clonotype: Its antigen is undetermined. The missing conserved phenylalanine or tryptophan at the end of this CDR3 makes a read error likely.

The library came from three nested PCR rounds adapted from ARM-PCR protocols. TCRdb independently ran MiXCR on the multiplex PCR reads; one entry per CDR3 protein. The sample contains tens of thousands of distinct CDR3 sequences, approximately 68% of which appear only once. Germline CDR1 reads SEHNR; CDR2 reads FQNEAQ (reference sequence). The CDR3 is made up of 12 amino acids. This sample's RNA came from whole unsorted tissue. The normal lung tissue was taken more than 3 cm from the tumor edge. Chemotherapy-naive patients with new lung cancer underwent thoracic surgery in China, August–late 2014. This sequence joins TRBV7-9 and TRBJ1-1; D is undetermined. The clonotype comes from a woman aged 45-65 years with non-small cell lung cancer. Material for sequencing was distant non-tumor lung tissue. CDR3 region: CTSSLANTEAFI. The DNA for the CDR3 is TGTACCAGCAGCTTAGCGAACACTGAAGCTTTCATT.